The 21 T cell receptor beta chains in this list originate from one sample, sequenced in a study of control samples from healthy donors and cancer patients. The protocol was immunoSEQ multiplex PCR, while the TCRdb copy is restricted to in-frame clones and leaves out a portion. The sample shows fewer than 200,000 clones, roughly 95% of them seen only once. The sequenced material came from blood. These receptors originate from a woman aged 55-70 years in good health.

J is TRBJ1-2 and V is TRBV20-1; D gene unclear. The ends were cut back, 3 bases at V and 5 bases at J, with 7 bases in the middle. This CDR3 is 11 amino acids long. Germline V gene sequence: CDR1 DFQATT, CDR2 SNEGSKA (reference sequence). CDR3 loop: CSARSVYGYTF. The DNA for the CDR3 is TGCAGTGCTAGGTCCGTGTATGGCTACACCTTC.

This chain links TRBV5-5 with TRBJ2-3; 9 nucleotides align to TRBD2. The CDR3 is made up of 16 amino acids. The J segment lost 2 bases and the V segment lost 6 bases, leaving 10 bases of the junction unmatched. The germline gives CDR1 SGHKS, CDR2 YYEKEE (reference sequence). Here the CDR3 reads CASNPPAGGDTDTQYF. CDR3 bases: TGTGCCAGCAACCCCCCCGCGGGGGGGGACACAGATACGCAGTATTTT.

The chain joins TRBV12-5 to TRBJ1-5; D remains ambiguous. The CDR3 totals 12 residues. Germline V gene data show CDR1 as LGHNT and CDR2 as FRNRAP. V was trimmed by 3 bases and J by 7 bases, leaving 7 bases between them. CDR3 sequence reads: CASGFNGQPQHF. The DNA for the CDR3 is TGTGCTAGTGGTTTCAACGGCCAGCCCCAGCATTTT.

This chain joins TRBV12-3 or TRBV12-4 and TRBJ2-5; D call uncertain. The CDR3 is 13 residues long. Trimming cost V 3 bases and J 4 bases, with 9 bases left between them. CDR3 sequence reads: CASSFTTGETQYF. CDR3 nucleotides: TGTGCCAGCAGTTTTACCACTGGAGAGACCCAGTACTTC.

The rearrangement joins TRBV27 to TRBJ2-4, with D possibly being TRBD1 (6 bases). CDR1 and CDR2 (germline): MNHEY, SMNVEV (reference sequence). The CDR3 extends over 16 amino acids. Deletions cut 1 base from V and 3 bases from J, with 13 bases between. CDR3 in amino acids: CASSLLGQFGKNIQYF. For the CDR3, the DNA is TGTGCCAGCAGTTTATTAGGACAGTTTGGCAAAAACATTCAGTACTTC.

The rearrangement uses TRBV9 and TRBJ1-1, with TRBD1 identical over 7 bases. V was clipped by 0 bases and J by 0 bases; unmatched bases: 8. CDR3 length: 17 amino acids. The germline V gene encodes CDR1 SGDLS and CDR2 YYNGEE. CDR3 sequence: CASSVAAKGQMNTEAFF. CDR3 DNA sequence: TGTGCCAGCAGCGTAGCCGCAAAGGGACAGATGAACACTGAAGCTTTCTTT.

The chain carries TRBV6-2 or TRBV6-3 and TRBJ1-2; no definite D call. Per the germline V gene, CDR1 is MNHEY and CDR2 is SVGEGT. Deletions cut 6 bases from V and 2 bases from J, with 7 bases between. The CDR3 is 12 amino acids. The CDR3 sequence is CASSVANYGYTF. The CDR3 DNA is TGTGCCAGCAGCGTCGCCAACTATGGCTACACCTTC.

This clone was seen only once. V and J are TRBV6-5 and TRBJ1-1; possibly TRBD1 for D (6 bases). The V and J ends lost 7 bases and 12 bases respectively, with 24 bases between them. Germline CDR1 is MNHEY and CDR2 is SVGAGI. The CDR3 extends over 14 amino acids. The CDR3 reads CASTSSRGANVPFF. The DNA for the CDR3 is TGTGCCAGCACCTCATCACGGGGGGCCAATGTGCCTTTCTTT.

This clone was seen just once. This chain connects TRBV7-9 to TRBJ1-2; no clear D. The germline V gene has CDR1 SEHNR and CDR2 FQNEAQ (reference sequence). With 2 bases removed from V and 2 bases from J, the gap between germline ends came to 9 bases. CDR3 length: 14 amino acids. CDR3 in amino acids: CASSLSRTNYGYTF. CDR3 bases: TGTGCCAGCAGCTTAAGTAGGACGAACTATGGCTACACCTTC.

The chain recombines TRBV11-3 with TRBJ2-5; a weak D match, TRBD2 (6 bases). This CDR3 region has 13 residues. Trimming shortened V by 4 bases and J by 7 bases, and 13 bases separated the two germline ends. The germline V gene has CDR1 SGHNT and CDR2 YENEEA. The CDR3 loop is CASSSGLLGTQYF. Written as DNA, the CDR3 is TGTGCCAGCAGCTCGGGACTGCTTGGGACCCAGTACTTC.

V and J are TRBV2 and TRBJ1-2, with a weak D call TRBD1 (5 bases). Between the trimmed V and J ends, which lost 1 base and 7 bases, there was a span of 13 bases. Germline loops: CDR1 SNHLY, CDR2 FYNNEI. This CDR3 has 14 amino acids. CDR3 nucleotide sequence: TGTGCCAGCAGTGAAGTTATCGTTGGGGGTGGCTACACCTTC. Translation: CASSEVIVGGGYTF.

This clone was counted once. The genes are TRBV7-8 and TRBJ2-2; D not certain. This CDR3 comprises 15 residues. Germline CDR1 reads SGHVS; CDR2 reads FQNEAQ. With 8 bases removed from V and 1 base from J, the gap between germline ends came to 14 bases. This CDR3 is CASGYGGLNTGELFF. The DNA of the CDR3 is TGTGCCAGCGGCTACGGTGGGCTGAACACCGGGGAGCTGTTTTTT.

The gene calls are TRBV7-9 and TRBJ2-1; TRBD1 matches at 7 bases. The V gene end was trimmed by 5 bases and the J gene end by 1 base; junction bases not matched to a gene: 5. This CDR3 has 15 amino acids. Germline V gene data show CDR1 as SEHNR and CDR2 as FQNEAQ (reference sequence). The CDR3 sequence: CASSVYRGSYNEQFF. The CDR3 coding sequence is TGTGCCAGCAGCGTATACAGGGGTTCCTACAATGAGCAGTTCTTC.

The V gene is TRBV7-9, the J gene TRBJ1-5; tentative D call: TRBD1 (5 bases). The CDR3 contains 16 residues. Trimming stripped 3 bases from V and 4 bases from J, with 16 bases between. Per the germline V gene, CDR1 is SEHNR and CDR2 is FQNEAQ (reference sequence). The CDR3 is CASSFSGPVVNQPQHF. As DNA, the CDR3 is TGTGCCAGCAGCTTTTCGGGACCAGTTGTAAATCAGCCCCAGCATTTT.

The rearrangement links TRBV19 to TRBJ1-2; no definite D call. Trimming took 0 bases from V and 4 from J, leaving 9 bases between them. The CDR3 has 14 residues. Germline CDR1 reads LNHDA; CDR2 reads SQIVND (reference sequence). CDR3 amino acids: CASSIDGISYGYTF. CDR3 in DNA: TGTGCCAGTAGTATAGATGGGATAAGCTATGGCTACACCTTC.

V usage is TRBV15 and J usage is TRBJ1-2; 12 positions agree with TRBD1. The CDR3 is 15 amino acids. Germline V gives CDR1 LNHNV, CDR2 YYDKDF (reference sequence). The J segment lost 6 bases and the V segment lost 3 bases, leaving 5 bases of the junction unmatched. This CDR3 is CATSRPGQGAHGYTF. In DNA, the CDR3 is TGTGCCACCAGCAGGCCGGGACAGGGGGCCCATGGCTACACCTTC.

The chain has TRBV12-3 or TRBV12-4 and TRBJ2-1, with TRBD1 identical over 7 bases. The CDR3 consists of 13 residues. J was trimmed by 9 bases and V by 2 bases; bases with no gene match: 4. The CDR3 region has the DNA TGTGCCAGCAGTTTACAACGGGACAGTGAGCAGTTCTTC. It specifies CASSLQRDSEQFF.

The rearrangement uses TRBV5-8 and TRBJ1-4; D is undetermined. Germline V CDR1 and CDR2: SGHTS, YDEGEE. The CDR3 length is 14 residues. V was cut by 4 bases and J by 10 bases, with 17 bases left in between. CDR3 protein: CASSQTGPRGKLFF. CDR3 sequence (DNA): TGTGCCAGCAGCCAGACCGGGCCTCGGGGAAAACTGTTTTTT.

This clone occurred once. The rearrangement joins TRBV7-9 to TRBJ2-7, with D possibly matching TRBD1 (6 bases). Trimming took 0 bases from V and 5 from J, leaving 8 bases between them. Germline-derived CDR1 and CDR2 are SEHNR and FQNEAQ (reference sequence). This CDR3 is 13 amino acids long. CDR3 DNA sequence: TGTGCCAGCAGCTTAGCCTACAGGGACGAGCAGTACTTC. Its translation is CASSLAYRDEQYF.

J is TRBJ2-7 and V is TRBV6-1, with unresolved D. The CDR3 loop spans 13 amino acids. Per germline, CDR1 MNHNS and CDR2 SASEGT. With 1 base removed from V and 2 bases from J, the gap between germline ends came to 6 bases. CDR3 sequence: CASSEVATYEQYF. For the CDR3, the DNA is TGTGCCAGCAGTGAAGTTGCCACCTACGAGCAGTACTTC.

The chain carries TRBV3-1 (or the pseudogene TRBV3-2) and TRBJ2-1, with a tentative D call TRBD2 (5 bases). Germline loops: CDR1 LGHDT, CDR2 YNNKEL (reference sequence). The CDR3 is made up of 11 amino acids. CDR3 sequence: CATGTYNEQFF. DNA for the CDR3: TGTGCTACCGGGACCTACAATGAGCAGTTCTTC.